What follows are 22 T cell receptor beta chains derived from one specimen sequenced in a study of blood T cell repertoires in COVID-19. TCRdb keeps only in-frame clones here, not all; method: immunoSEQ multiplex PCR. The repertoire holds around 380,000 clones, with around 87% as singletons. Sequenced material: PBMCs or T cells enriched from blood (not recorded which). These receptors all come from a man aged 25-45 years who had recovered from COVID-19.

This sequence joins TRBV16 and TRBJ1-1, with 7 bases fitting TRBD1. There are 14 residues in the CDR3. Germline CDR1 reads KGHSY; CDR2 reads FQNENV. Trimming cost V 2 bases and J 3 bases; bases outside gene matches: 3. The CDR3 nucleotides are TGTGCCAGCAGCCAACGGGACAGTCACACTGAAGCTTTCTTT. Its protein is CASSQRDSHTEAFF.

Points on this clone: The identical CDR3 is also encoded by other nucleotide sequences in the sample. The V and J genes are TRBV5-1 and TRBJ1-2; 7 nucleotides align to TRBD1. Germline-derived CDR1 and CDR2 are SGHRS and YFSETQ. V trimming: 0 bases; J trimming: 4 bases; junction bases outside the gene matches: 0. This CDR3 is built from 13 residues. The CDR3 coding sequence is TGCGCCAGCAGCTTGGCAGGGGGCTATGGCTACACCTTC. This gives the protein CASSLAGGYGYTF.

The rearrangement links TRBV7-2 to TRBJ2-7; the match to TRBD1 covers 7 bases. Germline V lookup: CDR1 SGHTA, CDR2 FQGNSA. This CDR3 is built from 15 residues. The ends lost 5 bases at V and 2 bases at J; junction bases unmatched: 9. The CDR3 sequence: CASSQIDRDPYEQYF. CDR3 nucleotide sequence: TGTGCCAGCAGCCAAATAGACAGGGACCCCTACGAGCAGTACTTC.

The chain carries TRBV10-3 and TRBJ1-2; perhaps TRBD1 as D (5 bases). Germline V CDR1 and CDR2: ENHRY, SYGVKD. With 4 bases removed from V and 6 bases from J, the gap between germline ends came to 9 bases. This CDR3 region has 12 residues. The CDR3 loop is CAISVDSNGYTF. As DNA, the CDR3 is TGTGCCATCAGTGTAGACAGTAATGGCTACACCTTC.

The chain couples TRBV19 to TRBJ1-3; no definite D call. Germline V gene lookup returns CDR1 LNHDA and CDR2 SQIVND (reference sequence). Trimming shortened V by 5 bases and J by 3 bases, and 14 bases separated the two germline ends. The CDR3 sequence is 15 residues long. CDR3 loop: CASSEFAGGGNTIYF. CDR3 nucleotide sequence: TGTGCCAGTAGTGAATTCGCCGGCGGTGGAAACACCATATATTTT.

V usage is TRBV10-1 and J usage is TRBJ1-1, with D unresolved. V was clipped by 4 bases and J by 1 base, with 4 bases between them. Germline V gene lookup returns CDR1 WNHNN and CDR2 SYGVQD (reference sequence). The CDR3 totals 12 residues. As DNA, the CDR3 is TGCGCCAGCAGTGGACAGAACACTGAAGCTTTCTTT. Translation gives CASSGQNTEAFF.

The V call is TRBV5-6, the J call TRBJ2-1; 7 positions agree with TRBD2. Germline V CDR1 and CDR2: SGHDT, YYEEEE. This CDR3 is built from 16 residues. J gave up 6 bases and V 4 bases, and 13 bases lay outside the gene matches. CDR3 sequence: CASSHELTSILNEQFF. Here the CDR3 DNA reads TGTGCCAGCAGCCACGAACTGACTAGCATACTCAATGAGCAGTTCTTC. The full variable domain, with the rest looked up from reference TRBV5-6 and TRBJ2-1, is DAGVTQSPTHLIKTRGQQVTLRCSPKSGHDTVSWYQQALGQGPQFIFQYYEEEERQRGNFPDRFSGHQFPNYSSELNVNALLLGDSALYLCASSHELTSILNEQFFGPGTRLTVL.

Only a few counts were recorded for this clone. The chain is built from TRBV6-5 and TRBJ2-7; no clear D gene. The CDR3 consists of 16 residues. Germline loops: CDR1 MNHEY, CDR2 SVGAGI. V was shortened by 4 bases and J by 2 bases, with 18 bases between the two germline ends. CDR3 in amino acids: CASSFQDAAPTYEQYF. As DNA, the CDR3 is TGTGCCAGCAGTTTTCAGGATGCTGCACCCACCTACGAGCAGTACTTC.

The chain is built from TRBV7-9 and TRBJ2-2, with a weak D call TRBD1 (5 bases). V was shortened by 6 bases and J by 1 base, with 6 bases between the two germline ends. This CDR3 is built from 13 residues. Germline V gene lookup returns CDR1 SEHNR and CDR2 FQNEAQ (reference sequence). This CDR3 is CASSTGNTGELFF. CDR3 bases: TGTGCCAGCAGTACAGGGAACACCGGGGAGCTGTTTTTT.

The rearrangement links TRBV5-4 to TRBJ1-2; TRBD1 matches at 8 bases. The trim removed 4 bases at V and 9 bases at J, leaving 8 bases unmatched. In germline, CDR1 is SGHNT, CDR2 YYREEE (reference sequence). The CDR3 has 13 amino acids. The CDR3 coding sequence is TGTGCCAGCAGCGCCGGGACAGGAGAACGCTACACCTTC. Translated, it gives CASSAGTGERYTF. Looking up the rest from reference TRBV5-4 and TRBJ1-2 gives the full variable domain: ETGVTQSPTHLIKTRGQQVTLRCSSQSGHNTVSWYQQALGQGPQFIFQYYREEENGRGNFPPRFSGLQFPNYSSELNVNALELDDSALYLCASSAGTGERYTFGSGTRLTVV.

This chain connects TRBV18 to TRBJ1-5; 7 nucleotides align to TRBD1. The V gene's germline CDR1 is KGHSH and CDR2 LQKENI. After removal of 4 bases from V and 1 base from J, the junction contained 7 bases not matched to a gene. The CDR3 covers 16 residues. Written as DNA, the CDR3 is TGTGCCAGCTCACAAAACAGGGGACCCAGCAATCAGCCCCAGCATTTT. Protein product: CASSQNRGPSNQPQHF. Based on the CDR3 plus reference TRBV18 and TRBJ1-5, the full variable domain is NAGVMQNPRHLVRRRGQEARLRCSPMKGHSHVYWYRQLPEEGLKFMVYLQKENIIDESGMPKERFSAEFPKEGPSILRIQQVVRGDSAAYFCASSQNRGPSNQPQHFGDGTRLSIL.

V is TRBV27 and J is TRBJ1-4; perhaps TRBD1 as D (5 bases). V gave up 5 bases and J gave up 8 bases, with 15 bases separating them. The germline CDR1 and CDR2 sequences are MNHEY and SMNVEV (reference sequence). This CDR3 has 14 residues. As DNA, the CDR3 is TGTGCCAGCAGTAGGCAGGGCCAAAGGGAAAAACTGTTTTTT. It encodes CASSRQGQREKLFF.

This chain links TRBV6-1 with TRBJ2-1; TRBD2 might be the D (5 bases). The CDR3 is made up of 13 amino acids. The germline V and J ends were trimmed by 3 bases and 9 bases, with 12 bases remaining between them. Germline loops: CDR1 MNHNS, CDR2 SASEGT. CDR3 DNA: TGTGCCAGCAGTGAGGACTTCGTCCGTGAGCAGTTCTTC. It specifies CASSEDFVREQFF.

V is TRBV13 and J is TRBJ2-1; 10 bases fit TRBD2. With V trimmed by 0 bases and J by 2 bases, 1 base remained unmatched. This CDR3 has 16 amino acids. CDR1 PRHDT and CDR2 FYEKMQ come from the germline V gene (reference sequence). CDR3 sequence reads: CASSLGTSGAYNEQFF. The CDR3 DNA reads as TGTGCCAGCAGCTTAGGAACTAGCGGGGCCTACAATGAGCAGTTCTTC.

This chain uses TRBV27 with TRBJ1-1; 10 bases match TRBD1. This CDR3 has 20 amino acids. J gave up 5 bases and V 3 bases, and 21 bases lay outside the gene matches. Germline V CDR1 and CDR2: MNHEY, SMNVEV (reference sequence). CDR3 sequence (DNA): TGTGCCAGCAGTTTCACACCTACTAGGATTTTGGGACAGGGGATGACTGAAGCTTTCTTT. This translates into CASSFTPTRILGQGMTEAFF.

The gene calls are TRBV7-8 and TRBJ2-5; D is possibly TRBD2 (7 bases). Trimming left V 1 base short and J 5 bases short, with 14 bases between. The CDR3 has 15 residues. The germline CDR1 and CDR2 sequences are SGHVS and FQNEAQ. Here the CDR3 DNA reads TGTGCCAGCAGCTTAGGAGGGAGGGGGGTGGAGACCCAGTACTTC. The encoded protein is CASSLGGRGVETQYF.

Only a few counts were recorded for this clone. The chain employs TRBV2 and TRBJ1-3; 7 bases are shared with TRBD1. V was pared by 7 bases and J by 2 bases, with 5 bases of the junction left unmatched. The CDR3 length is 14 residues. Germline V gene sequence: CDR1 SNHLY, CDR2 FYNNEI. The CDR3 protein is CASTRQGTGNTIYF. Here the CDR3 DNA reads TGTGCCAGCACCCGACAGGGAACTGGAAACACCATATATTTT.

The rearrangement links TRBV7-9 to TRBJ1-5; a weak D match, TRBD1 (5 bases). Germline V lookup: CDR1 SEHNR, CDR2 FQNEAQ (reference sequence). CDR3 length: 17 residues. V shed 2 bases and J shed 0 bases, with 14 bases lying between them. CDR3 bases: TGTGCCAGCAGCTTACCGACGGACATAAATAGCAATCAGCCCCAGCATTTT. Protein: CASSLPTDINSNQPQHF. The variable domain in full, completed from reference TRBV7-9 and TRBJ1-5, reads DTGVSQNPRHKITKRGQNVTFRCDPISEHNRLYWYRQTLGQGPEFLTYFQNEAQLEKSRLLSDRFSAERPKGSFSTLEIQRTEQGDSAMYLCASSLPTDINSNQPQHFGDGTRLSIL.

V is TRBV9 and J is TRBJ1-4; D is possibly TRBD1 (6 bases). In germline, CDR1 is SGDLS, CDR2 YYNGEE. With 6 bases removed from V and 3 bases from J, the gap between germline ends came to 15 bases. The CDR3 covers 15 residues. The DNA for the CDR3 is TGTGCCAGCACGGAAAGGGGGGGATCTAATGAAAAACTGTTTTTT. This sequence encodes CASTERGGSNEKLFF.

The rearrangement links TRBV30 to TRBJ1-6; a possible D gene is TRBD1 (6 bases). V was cut by 3 bases and J by 7 bases, with 16 bases left in between. Per the germline V gene, CDR1 is GTSNPN and CDR2 is SVGIG (reference sequence). The CDR3 spans 15 residues. Here the CDR3 reads CAWRSGVQGNSPLHF. Here the CDR3 DNA reads TGTGCCTGGAGGTCAGGGGTCCAAGGCAATTCACCCCTCCACTTT.

This chain uses TRBV9 with TRBJ2-2; D possibly corresponds to TRBD2 (5 bases). V was shortened by 3 bases and J by 7 bases, with 13 bases between the two germline ends. The germline V gene has CDR1 SGDLS and CDR2 YYNGEE. The CDR3 length is 14 residues. CDR3 DNA: TGTGCCAGCAGCGCCTCCGGGGTACGCGGGGAGCTGTTTTTT. Amino acid sequence: CASSASGVRGELFF.

The chain has TRBV5-4 and TRBJ1-6, with D perhaps matching TRBD1 (5 bases). This CDR3 spans 16 amino acids. Germline CDR1 reads SGHNT; CDR2 reads YYREEE (reference sequence). Trimming took off 2 bases at V and 2 bases at J, with 11 bases between the two ends. CDR3 coding DNA: TGTGCCAGCAGCTTCGGGCAGGGCCCCTATAATTCACCCCTCCACTTT. This encodes CASSFGQGPYNSPLHF.